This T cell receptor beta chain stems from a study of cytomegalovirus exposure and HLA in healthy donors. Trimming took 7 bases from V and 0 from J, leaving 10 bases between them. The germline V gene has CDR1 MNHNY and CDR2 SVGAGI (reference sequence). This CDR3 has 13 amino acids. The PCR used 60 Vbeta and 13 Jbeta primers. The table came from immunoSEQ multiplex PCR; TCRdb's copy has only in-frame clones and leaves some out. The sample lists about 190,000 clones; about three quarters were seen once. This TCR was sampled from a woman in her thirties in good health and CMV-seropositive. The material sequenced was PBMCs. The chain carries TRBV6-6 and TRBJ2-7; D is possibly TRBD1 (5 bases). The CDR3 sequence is CASTSGHSYEQYF. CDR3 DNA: TGTGCCAGCACGTCAGGACACTCCTACGAGCAGTACTTC.